This TCR beta chain derives from a study of molecular identifiers for immune sequencing clone quantification (dated by TCRdb to about 2018). For the wider study: For a replicate experiment, the RNA from either around 20,000 or 100,000 naive CD8 T cells was divided into five aliquots, and four of those aliquots went on to sequencing. The study was a methods study using CD8 T cells to benchmark molecular-identifier clustering-based TCR repertoire sequencing (MIDCIRS) and TCR RNA copy counting.

Naive CD8 T cell libraries were made from roughly 21,000 to 960,000 sorted cells using 10%, 30% or 50% of purified RNA. Naive CD8 T cells, defined as CD8+CD4-CCR7+CD45RA+, were FACS-sorted into RLT Plus buffer on a BD FACSAria II. To test detection sensitivity, Jurkat RNA equal to around 11 TCR copies was added to samples of roughly 18,000-1,100,000 naive CD8 T cells. CD8 T cells were enriched using RosetteSep CD8+ T Cell Enrichment Cocktail and Ficoll-Paque, and the enriched cells then underwent ACK red cell lysis. What the authors observed across the whole study: Spiked-in Jurkat TCR RNA equivalent to a single cell was reported to be detectable even among 980,000 or so naive CD8 T cells. Highly expanded clone sizes could be underestimated if identical TCR molecules share a barcode. Spiked-in Jurkat TCR RNA (10 copies' worth), which is not part of the donor repertoire, was contained in the naive libraries. In CMV-specific effector cells, clones with more than 20 RNA copies contained over 98% of molecules, whereas in naive cells such clones contained under 1% of molecules. Modeling indicated approximately 2.7 TCR RNA copies recovered per cell, compared with around 10 by digital PCR, which implies a capture efficiency of approximately 31%. When barcode sub-clustering was left out, chimeric consensus sequences inflated TCR diversity, with chimeras reaching as high as 47%.

The CDR3 runs 19 residues from the cysteine to the phenylalanine. This entry keeps only the CDR3 DNA: 57 bases, framed from base 1. The germline V gene provides CDR1 ENHRY and CDR2 SYGVKD. Trimming leaves V shorter by 2 bases and J shorter by 3 bases, with the junction holding 13 bases beyond the gene matches. Preparation of the library involved PCR. Sequencer: Illumina HiSeq 4000. Preparation of bulk TCR libraries followed a previously described approach, with the TCR primers listed in Table S5. The Qiagen AllPrep DNA/RNA kit was used to purify total RNA. Reads from multiple sequencing runs of the same library were pooled before analysis. From the authors' description of their analysis: Only reads with exact TCR constant sequence were kept, trimmed to 150 nt, and grouped by their 12-nt molecular barcodes. Reads within each barcode group were sub-clustered using a 15% Levenshtein threshold, and quality-weighted consensus sequences were constructed for each RNA molecule. Non-functional sequences were removed, as were lower-count sequences one edit away from another. Barcode sub-clusters with fewer than 20% of the maximum read count were removed, based on fitting two negative binomial distributions. The public sequencing data were trimmed at Q25 with fastp and processed into clonotypes with MiXCR by TCRdb, which kept only in-frame beta chains. Duplicate CDR3 protein sequences are folded into a single record with the most common DNA and genes. The V and J calls shown here were made by TCRdb, not taken from the authors' results. In all, the sample holds over 600,000 distinct CDR3 sequences, and just under 20% of those were seen once. The leading ten clones occupy roughly 0.83% of the sample.

To note about this clonotype: This receptor's antigen is unknown. Per-base qualities were not stored, and no clone one base away is much larger.

Recombination linked TRBV10-3 to TRBJ2-3; 11 nucleotides in the junction match TRBD2. This TCR came from a human donor in good health. Some libraries in this study had Jurkat cell RNA spiked in. The sequenced sample consisted of naive CD8+ T cells from blood, with Jurkat cell RNA spiked in. The sample's cell subset or site, from its label and the paper: FACS-sorted CD8+CD4-CCR7+CD45RA+ naive T cells. The nucleotide sequence reads TGTGCCATCAGTGAGCCTGACCTTACGGTAGCGGGGGGGACAGATACGCAGTATTTT. It codes for CAISEPDLTVAGGTDTQYF.